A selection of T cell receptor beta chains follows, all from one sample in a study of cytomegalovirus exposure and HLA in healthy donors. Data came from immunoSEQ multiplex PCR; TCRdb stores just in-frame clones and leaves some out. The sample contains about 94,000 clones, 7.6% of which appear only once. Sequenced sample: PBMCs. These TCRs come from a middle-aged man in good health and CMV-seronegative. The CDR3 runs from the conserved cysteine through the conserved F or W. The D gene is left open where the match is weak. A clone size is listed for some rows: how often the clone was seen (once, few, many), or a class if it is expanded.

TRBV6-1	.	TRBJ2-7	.	TGTGCCAGCAGTGATGTCAGGGGAGACTCCTACGAGCAGTACTTC	CASSDVRGDSYEQYF
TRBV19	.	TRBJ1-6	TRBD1	TGTGCCAGTACCGAAGGACAGGGTCGTATTCGGACACCCCTCCACTTT	CASTEGQGRIRTPLHF
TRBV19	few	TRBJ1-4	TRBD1	TGTGCCAGTAGTCGGACAGGGACTAATGAAAAACTGTTTTTT	CASSRTGTNEKLFF
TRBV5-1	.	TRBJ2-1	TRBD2	TGCGCCAGCAGCTTACTAGCGGGGGGGAAAAATGAGCAGTTCTTC	CASSLLAGGKNEQFF
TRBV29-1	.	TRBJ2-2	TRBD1	TGCAGCGTTGAAGCGACAGGGTTCGGGGAGCTGTTTTTT	CSVEATGFGELFF
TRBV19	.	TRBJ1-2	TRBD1	TGTGCCAGTAGTATGGGACAGGGCTATGGCTACACCTTC	CASSMGQGYGYTF
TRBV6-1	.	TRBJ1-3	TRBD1	TGTGCCAGCAGGGACAGGGGCATAAACACCATATATTTT	CASRDRGINTIYF
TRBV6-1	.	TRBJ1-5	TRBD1	TGTGCCAGCAAAATAGAACAGGGGCGGAGTCAGCCCCAGCATTTT	CASKIEQGRSQPQHF
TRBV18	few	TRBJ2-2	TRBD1	TGTGCCAGCTCAGAACCGGGACAGGGGAACACCGGGGAGCTGTTTTTT	CASSEPGQGNTGELFF
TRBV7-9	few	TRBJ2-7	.	TGTGCCAGCAGCCTAGACTACCACGAGCAGTACTTC	CASSLDYHEQYF
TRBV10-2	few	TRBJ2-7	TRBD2	TGCGCCAGCAGCACTCCCGGGGGGGCCTACGAGCAGTACTTC	CASSTPGGAYEQYF
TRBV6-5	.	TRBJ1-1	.	TGTGCCAGCAGTTCCCCTGAGGGGAACACTGAAGCTTTCTTT	CASSSPEGNTEAFF
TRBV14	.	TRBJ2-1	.	TGTGCCAGCAGCCAAGGACTAATCAATGAGCAGTTCTTC	CASSQGLINEQFF
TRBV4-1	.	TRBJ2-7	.	TGCGCCAGCAGCCAAGAGCCATTTGTTAGCTACGAGCAGTACTTC	CASSQEPFVSYEQYF
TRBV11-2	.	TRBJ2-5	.	TGTGCCAGCAGCTTAGATTCGGCCAGGGTGGAGACCCAGTACTTC	CASSLDSARVETQYF
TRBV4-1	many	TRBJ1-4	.	TGCGCCAGCAGCCCTTGGGCCGGGGGGCGCAATGAAAAACTGTTTTTT	CASSPWAGGRNEKLFF
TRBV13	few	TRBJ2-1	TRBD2	TGTGCCAGCAGCTTAGGGCCCCGAGGGACTAGCTACAATGAGCAGTTCTTC	CASSLGPRGTSYNEQFF
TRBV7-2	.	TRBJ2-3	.	TGTGCCAGCAGCTTAGGGCGGGCTGGGACAGATACGCAGTATTTT	CASSLGRAGTDTQYF
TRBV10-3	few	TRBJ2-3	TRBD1	TGTGCCATCGGTGACAGGGCCACAGATACGCAGTATTTT	CAIGDRATDTQYF
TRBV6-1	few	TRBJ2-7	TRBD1	TGTGCCAGCAGCGGACAGGGCTTATACGAGCAGTACTTC	CASSGQGLYEQYF
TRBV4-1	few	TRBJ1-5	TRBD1	TGCGCCAGCAGCCAAGAGAACAGGGGCCATCAGCCCCAGCATTTT	CASSQENRGHQPQHF
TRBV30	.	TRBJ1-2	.	TGTGCCTGGAGTAGCTTGACAGCGGGCCCGTTCACCTTC	CAWSSLTAGPFTF
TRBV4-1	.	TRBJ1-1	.	TGCGCCAGCAGCCAAAACCGGGGAAGAAACACTGAAGCTTTCTTT	CASSQNRGRNTEAFF
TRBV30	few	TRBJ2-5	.	TGTGCCTGGAGTGAGGCTGGGGCGAAGACCCAGTACTTC	CAWSEAGAKTQYF
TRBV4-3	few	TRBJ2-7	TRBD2	TGCGCCAGCAGCCGGGACGGGACTAGCCCACTCGAGCAGTACTTC	CASSRDGTSPLEQYF
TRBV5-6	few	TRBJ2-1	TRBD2	TGTGCCAGCACCGCTTTCGCGGGAGGGGTAATGAGCCCCTTCTTC	CASTAFAGGVMSPFF
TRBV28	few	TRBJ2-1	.	TGTGCCAGTGTAAGCCCGACTTTCTACAATGAGCAGTTCTTC	CASVSPTFYNEQFF
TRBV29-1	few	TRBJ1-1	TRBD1	TGCAGCGGCATACAGGGGCGGAACACTGAAGCTTTCTTT	CSGIQGRNTEAFF
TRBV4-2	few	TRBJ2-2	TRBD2	TGTGCCAGCAGCGCCCTAGCGGGGGTGGGGAACACCGGGGAGCTGTTTTTT	CASSALAGVGNTGELFF
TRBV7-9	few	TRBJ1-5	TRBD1	TGTGCCAGCAGCTTAACCGGGACAGGGGATCAGCCCCAGCATTTT	CASSLTGTGDQPQHF
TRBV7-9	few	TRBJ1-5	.	TGTGCCAGCAGCTTAGGACAGAGTAATCAGCCCCAGCATTTT	CASSLGQSNQPQHF
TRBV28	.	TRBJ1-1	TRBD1	TGTGCCAGCAGTACGCGACAGGGGAGGATGAACACTGAAGCTTTCTTT	CASSTRQGRMNTEAFF
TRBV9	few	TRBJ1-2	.	TGTGCCAGCAGCGACAGTTTTAACTATGGCTACACCTTC	CASSDSFNYGYTF
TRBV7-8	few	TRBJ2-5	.	TGTGCCAGCAGCTTAAGTAGTGGTGAGACCCAGTACTTC	CASSLSSGETQYF
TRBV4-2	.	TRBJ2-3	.	TGTGCCAGCAGCCACCATATGCGGGACCCTGAGCAGTATTTT	CASSHHMRDPEQYF